These 19 T cell receptor beta chains were all obtained from the same sample, sequenced in a study of control samples from healthy donors and cancer patients. Assay: immunoSEQ multiplex PCR; the TCRdb copy retains only in-frame clones and omits some. Here the sample spans roughly 400,000 clones, 90% being singletons. The specimen sequenced was PBMCs. These receptors all come from a man aged 35-49 years with head and neck cancer.

CDR3 protein: CASSQVLAGVTDTQYF. The CDR3 DNA sequence: TGCGCCAGCAGCCAAGTACTAGCGGGGGTCACAGATACGCAGTATTTT. This chain joins TRBV4-3 and TRBJ2-3; 11 bases fit TRBD2. The CDR3 runs 16 residues. Per the germline V gene, CDR1 is LGHNA and CDR2 is YSLEER. J was trimmed by 2 bases and V by 1 base; bases with no gene match: 2.

The chain's CDR3 is CASSLTFRGQGDSEAFF. CDR3 DNA sequence: TGTGCCAGCAGCTTAACATTTCGGGGACAGGGGGACTCTGAAGCTTTCTTT. The V call is TRBV11-2, the J call TRBJ1-1; 11 nucleotides match TRBD1. The CDR3 extends over 17 amino acids. In germline, CDR1 is SGHAT, CDR2 FQNNGV. V was clipped by 2 bases and J by 6 bases; unmatched bases: 11. Complete variable domain (other parts from reference TRBV11-2 and TRBJ1-1): EAGVAQSPRYKIIEKRQSVAFWCNPISGHATLYWYQQILGQGPKLLIQFQNNGVVDDSQLPKDRFSAERLKGVDSTLKIQPAKLEDSAVYLCASSLTFRGQGDSEAFFGQGTRLTVV.

V usage is TRBV28 and J usage is TRBJ1-1; D is perhaps TRBD1 (6 bases). This CDR3 has 13 amino acids. Trimming removed 5 bases at V and 4 bases at J, with 11 bases between. Germline loops: CDR1 MDHEN, CDR2 SYDVKM. In DNA, the CDR3 is TGTGCCAGCAGTACCTTACAGGGCACTGAAGCTTTCTTT. Its protein is CASSTLQGTEAFF.

This rearrangement joins TRBV5-4 to TRBJ2-5, with D perhaps matching TRBD2 (5 bases). The CDR3 contains 15 residues. V was shortened by 1 base and J by 5 bases, with 15 bases between the two germline ends. Germline V gene sequence: CDR1 SGHNT, CDR2 YYREEE (reference sequence). CDR3 in amino acids: CASSLYAAERETQYF. The DNA for the CDR3 is TGTGCCAGCAGCTTGTATGCAGCCGAGCGGGAGACCCAGTACTTC.

The V and J genes are TRBV7-6 and TRBJ2-1; 15 positions match TRBD2. The junction had 15 bases not matched to a gene; V was cut back by 5 bases and J by 7 bases. Germline CDR1 reads SGHVS; CDR2 reads FNYEAQ. This CDR3 region has 19 residues. The CDR3 region is CASSRGLAGGTYFLNEQFF. In DNA form, the CDR3 reads TGTGCCAGCAGCCGGGGACTAGCGGGAGGTACCTACTTCCTGAATGAGCAGTTCTTC.

The V and J genes are TRBV5-6 and TRBJ2-7, with D uncertain. The CDR3 runs 13 residues. CDR1 is SGHDT, CDR2 YYEEEE, per germline. Trimming cost V 0 bases and J 0 bases, with 4 bases left between them. The CDR3 loop is CASSLGNSYEQYF. CDR3 coding DNA: TGTGCCAGCAGCTTGGGGAACTCCTACGAGCAGTACTTC.

This clone came up once. The rearrangement joins TRBV5-1 to TRBJ2-5; 10 bases align to TRBD2. Trimming cost V 4 bases and J 2 bases; bases outside gene matches: 5. This CDR3 is 15 amino acids long. CDR1 SGHRS and CDR2 YFSETQ come from the germline V gene. DNA for the CDR3: TGCGCCAGCAGCCTGGGACTAGCGACACAAGAGACCCAGTACTTC. This translates into CASSLGLATQETQYF.

The CDR3 protein is CASSIGQGAYYEQYF. In DNA form, the CDR3 reads TGTGCCAGCAGCATCGGACAGGGCGCGTACTACGAGCAGTACTTC. The V gene is TRBV9, the J gene TRBJ2-7; 8 bases line up with TRBD1. The CDR3 extends over 15 amino acids. CDR1 and CDR2 from the germline V gene are SGDLS and YYNGEE. The V segment lost 4 bases and the J segment 3 bases; nucleotides outside the gene matches: 9.

The gene calls are TRBV30 and TRBJ2-7; tentative D call: TRBD2 (5 bases). The germline V gene has CDR1 GTSNPN and CDR2 SVGIG (reference sequence). The CDR3 loop spans 13 amino acids. The V gene lost 3 bases and the J gene lost 1 base, with 10 bases spanning the gap. The CDR3 is CAWRHGVSYEQYF. In nucleotides, the CDR3 is TGTGCCTGGAGGCACGGGGTGTCCTACGAGCAGTACTTC.

This chain uses TRBV27 with TRBJ1-1; 8 nucleotides align to TRBD1. Germline trimming cut 2 bases from V and 6 bases from J; bases unmatched to any gene: 5. The CDR3 contains 14 residues. The germline V gene has CDR1 MNHEY and CDR2 SMNVEV (reference sequence). This chain's CDR3 is CASSLGQGRAEAFF. In nucleotides, the CDR3 is TGTGCCAGCAGTTTAGGACAGGGAAGGGCTGAAGCTTTCTTT.

The chain is built from TRBV6-5 and TRBJ2-1, with D perhaps matching TRBD2 (5 bases). Germline-derived CDR1 and CDR2 are MNHEY and SVGAGI. V shed 0 bases and J shed 10 bases, with 7 bases lying between them. This CDR3 has 12 residues. This CDR3 is CASSYSGEEQFF. The CDR3 bases are TGTGCCAGCAGTTACTCGGGAGAGGAGCAGTTCTTC.

V is TRBV6-6 and J is TRBJ1-3; D is undetermined. Germline values: CDR1 MNHNY, CDR2 SVGAGI (reference sequence). The CDR3 totals 13 residues. V was shortened by 2 bases and J by 3 bases, with 5 bases between the two germline ends. The CDR3 coding sequence is TGTGCCAGCAGTTACATGGGTGGAAACACCATATATTTT. This translates into CASSYMGGNTIYF.

The V call is TRBV5-8, the J call TRBJ1-5, with no clear D. The CDR3 runs to 15 residues. Trimming pared 0 bases from V and 0 bases from J, leaving 7 bases between. CDR1 SGHTS and CDR2 YDEGEE come from the germline V gene. The CDR3 here is CASSLGLYSNQPQHF. CDR3 DNA: TGTGCCAGCAGCTTGGGACTATATAGCAATCAGCCCCAGCATTTT.

The chain uses TRBV18 and TRBJ2-7; D remains unclear. The length of the CDR3 is 14 residues. In germline, CDR1 is KGHSH, CDR2 LQKENI. V gave up 2 bases and J gave up 5 bases, with 13 bases separating them. The CDR3 bases are TGTGCCAGCTCACCAAGGGAATTGAGCCACGAGCAGTACTTC. It translates to CASSPRELSHEQYF. Based on the CDR3 plus reference TRBV18 and TRBJ2-7, the full variable domain is NAGVMQNPRHLVRRRGQEARLRCSPMKGHSHVYWYRQLPEEGLKFMVYLQKENIIDESGMPKERFSAEFPKEGPSILRIQQVVRGDSAAYFCASSPRELSHEQYFGPGTRLTVT.

The rearrangement uses TRBV27 and TRBJ2-4; tentative D call: TRBD2 (6 bases). The germline V and J ends were trimmed by 2 bases and 2 bases, with 7 bases remaining between them. Germline-derived CDR1 and CDR2 are MNHEY and SMNVEV (reference sequence). The CDR3 is 14 amino acids. The CDR3 DNA follows: TGTGCCAGCAGTTTAGGGGGGTCCAAAAACATTCAGTACTTC. Protein sequence: CASSLGGSKNIQYF.

In this sample, this clone turned up a few times. The chain is built from TRBV24-1 and TRBJ2-1; 10 bases are shared with TRBD2. The CDR3 has 17 amino acids. Germline V gene sequence: CDR1 KGHDR, CDR2 SFDVKD. V was clipped by 3 bases and J by 5 bases; unmatched bases: 9. The CDR3 region is CATSDLERGGHDNEQFF. Here the CDR3 DNA reads TGTGCCACCAGTGATCTCGAGCGGGGGGGCCACGACAATGAGCAGTTCTTC.

A single count supports this clone. V usage is TRBV18 and J usage is TRBJ2-7; possible D gene TRBD2, 6 bases. Germline-derived CDR1 and CDR2 are KGHSH and LQKENI. With 3 bases removed from V and 6 bases from J, the gap between germline ends came to 18 bases. The CDR3 length is 15 residues. CDR3 residues: CASSPPGDGSGEQYF. CDR3 DNA: TGTGCCAGCTCACCGCCGGGGGACGGTTCGGGCGAGCAGTACTTC.

This chain joins TRBV28 and TRBJ2-3; D is unresolved. There are 13 residues in the CDR3. V was trimmed by 6 bases and J by 10 bases, leaving 17 bases between them. Germline lookup yields CDR1 MDHEN and CDR2 SYDVKM. Written as DNA, the CDR3 is TGTGCCAGCAGACCGAGGACCGATCCCGCGCAGTATTTT. It is translated as CASRPRTDPAQYF.

V and J are TRBV6-5 and TRBJ2-7; D might be TRBD1 or TRBD2, each matching 5 bases. The V end was cut by 5 bases, the J end by 3 bases, with 14 bases between. This CDR3 has 14 amino acids. CDR1 is MNHEY and CDR2 is SVGAGI in the germline V gene. CDR3 in DNA: TGTGCCAGCAGTCGGGTGGGGGTGGTCTACGAGCAGTACTTC. This gives the protein CASSRVGVVYEQYF.